The 12 T cell receptor beta chains below come from one sample, sequenced in a study of blood T cell repertoires in COVID-19. Here immunoSEQ multiplex PCR was the method, and the copy in TCRdb shows in-frame clones only, minus some. The sample has roughly 300,000 clones; 80% to 95% are singletons. Sequences were obtained from peripheral blood. These receptors came from a woman aged 30 to 39 with COVID-19, enrolled during active disease.

In its sample, this clone was seen once. The chain is built from TRBV7-3 and TRBJ1-2; D unclear. The germline V and J ends were trimmed by 6 bases and 4 bases, with 15 bases remaining between them. The CDR3 loop spans 14 amino acids. Germline CDR1 SGHTA, CDR2 FQGTGA. DNA for the CDR3: TGTGCCAGCAGTCTAGACGGCAGCCCCTATGGCTACACCTTC. As protein: CASSLDGSPYGYTF.

The CDR3 spells CASSQLAGGPSTQYF. CDR3 sequence (DNA): TGCGCCAGCAGCCAGCTAGCGGGAGGGCCTAGTACGCAGTATTTT. The rearrangement uses TRBV4-1 and TRBJ2-3; TRBD2 aligns across 12 bases. Germline assignment: CDR1 MGHRA and CDR2 YSYEKL. The CDR3 runs 15 residues. J gave up 8 bases and V 3 bases, and 6 bases lay outside the gene matches.

The chain couples TRBV18 to TRBJ2-2; possible D gene TRBD2, 6 bases. Per germline, CDR1 KGHSH and CDR2 LQKENI. CDR3 length equals 16 residues. V lost 1 base and J 5 bases, leaving 14 bases between the germline ends. The CDR3 loop is CASSPRKGGITGELFF. The DNA of the CDR3 is TGTGCCAGCTCACCACGGAAGGGAGGTATTACCGGGGAGCTGTTTTTT. The full variable domain, rest sourced from reference TRBV18 and TRBJ2-2, is NAGVMQNPRHLVRRRGQEARLRCSPMKGHSHVYWYRQLPEEGLKFMVYLQKENIIDESGMPKERFSAEFPKEGPSILRIQQVVRGDSAAYFCASSPRKGGITGELFFGEGSRLTVL.

The gene calls are TRBV6-2 or TRBV6-3 and TRBJ1-3, with D maybe TRBD1 (6 bases). The CDR3 totals 14 residues. Trimming pared 2 bases from V and 4 bases from J, leaving 9 bases between. The V gene's germline CDR1 is MNHEY and CDR2 SVGEGT. For the CDR3, the DNA is TGTGCCAGCAGTTACGGGACACCCGGAAACACCATATATTTT. It codes for CASSYGTPGNTIYF.

This sequence joins TRBV5-6 and TRBJ2-7, with 12 bases matching TRBD2. The germline V gene encodes CDR1 SGHDT and CDR2 YYEEEE. Trimming removed 1 base from V and 3 bases from J; junction bases left unmatched: 2. This CDR3 is built from 15 residues. CDR3 region: CASSLRLAGVYEQYF. The CDR3 DNA follows: TGTGCCAGCAGCTTGAGACTAGCGGGAGTCTACGAGCAGTACTTC. Looking up the rest from reference TRBV5-6 and TRBJ2-7 gives the full variable domain: DAGVTQSPTHLIKTRGQQVTLRCSPKSGHDTVSWYQQALGQGPQFIFQYYEEEERQRGNFPDRFSGHQFPNYSSELNVNALLLGDSALYLCASSLRLAGVYEQYFGPGTRLTVT.

The chain is built from TRBV19 and TRBJ1-2, with TRBD1 matching 10 bases. Germline loops: CDR1 LNHDA, CDR2 SQIVND (reference sequence). The CDR3 runs 13 residues. The ends lost 6 bases at V and 6 bases at J; junction bases unmatched: 4. The CDR3 DNA is TGTGCCAGTAGGGCGACAGGGGGCAATGGCTACACCTTC. Translated, it gives CASRATGGNGYTF. Supplemented by reference TRBV19 and TRBJ1-2, the full variable domain reads DGGITQSPKYLFRKEGQNVTLSCEQNLNHDAMYWYRQDPGQGLRLIYYSQIVNDFQKGDIAEGYSVSREKKESFPLTVTSAQKNPTAFYLCASRATGGNGYTFGSGTRLTVV.

The chain links TRBV4-2 to TRBJ1-2; 10 bases align to TRBD1. V trimming: 3 bases; J trimming: 7 bases; junction bases outside the gene matches: 5. The germline V gene encodes CDR1 LGHNA and CDR2 YNFKEQ. The CDR3 spans 14 residues. The CDR3 sequence: CASSQGTGEGGYTF. The CDR3 DNA reads TGTGCCAGCAGCCAGGGGACAGGGGAGGGTGGCTACACCTTC.

A few counts support this clone. CDR3 coding DNA: TGTGCCAGCAGCACCACTAGATCGACCGGGGAGCTGTTTTTT. This gives the protein CASSTTRSTGELFF. The chain carries TRBV11-2 and TRBJ2-2, with D possibly being TRBD2 (5 bases). V was cut by 5 bases and J by 5 bases, with 12 bases left in between. This CDR3 has 14 residues. The V gene's germline CDR1 is SGHAT and CDR2 FQNNGV.

The chain links TRBV6-2 or TRBV6-3 to TRBJ2-3; tentative D call: TRBD1 (6 bases). Germline lookup yields CDR1 MNHEY and CDR2 SVGEGT. The CDR3 extends over 15 amino acids. Between the trimmed V and J ends, which lost 2 bases and 1 base, there was a span of 10 bases. The CDR3 region has the DNA TGTGCCAGCAGTTACCCCCGGACAGGCACAGATACGCAGTATTTT. Encoded protein: CASSYPRTGTDTQYF.

V and J are TRBV28 and TRBJ2-7; D ambiguous. Trimming pared 2 bases from V and 4 bases from J, leaving 9 bases between. There are 13 residues in the CDR3. CDR1 MDHEN and CDR2 SYDVKM come from the germline V gene. CDR3 loop: CASSLQILYEQYF. DNA for the CDR3: TGTGCCAGCAGTTTACAGATTCTGTACGAGCAGTACTTC.

V usage is TRBV9 and J usage is TRBJ2-1; D remains unclear. The CDR3 loop spans 15 amino acids. V lost 3 bases and J lost 7, with 17 bases in between. Looked up from germline, CDR1 is SGDLS and CDR2 is YYNGEE. For the CDR3, the DNA is TGTGCCAGCAGCGGGGCGCTCCACAATGCGAATGAGCAGTTCTTC. Its translation is CASSGALHNANEQFF.

The chain has TRBV6-1 and TRBJ2-3; the D gene is possibly TRBD2 (6 bases). The CDR3 loop spans 16 amino acids. V gave up 0 bases and J gave up 0 bases, with 10 bases separating them. The germline V gene has CDR1 MNHNS and CDR2 SASEGT. CDR3 coding DNA: TGTGCCAGCAGTGAAGCCGGGGGACTGAGCACAGATACGCAGTATTTT. Protein: CASSEAGGLSTDTQYF.